A single sample is the source of the 27 T cell receptor beta chains below, sequenced in a study of T cell repertoires in cytomegalovirus infection. Using its own MiXCR run on the reads, TCRdb lists one record per CDR3 protein. This table holds about 310,000 distinct CDR3 sequences, 15% to 20% found once. The material sequenced was PBMCs. The receptors shown here come from a human donor in good health (CMV status not recorded). Some clones in this sample may be carry-over from other donors' samples.

There are many counts of this clonotype. The gene calls are TRBV18 and TRBJ2-1, with D perhaps TRBD1 or TRBD2 (5 bases each). This CDR3 has 17 amino acids. CDR1 KGHSH and CDR2 LQKENI come from the germline V gene. V was pared by 2 bases and J by 2 bases, with 16 bases between. The CDR3 nucleotides are TGTGCCAGCTCACCATTTGGGAGTGACAGTCCCTACAATGAGCAGTTCTTC. Its protein is CASSPFGSDSPYNEQFF. Drawing the rest from reference TRBV18 and TRBJ2-1, the complete variable domain is NAGVMQNPRHLVRRRGQEARLRCSPMKGHSHVYWYRQLPEEGLKFMVYLQKENIIDESGMPKERFSAEFPKEGPSILRIQQVVRGDSAAYFCASSPFGSDSPYNEQFFGPGTRLTVL.

The CDR3 coding sequence is TGTGCCAGCAGCGGAGTACGGTATCGTACATTCAATGAGCAGTTCTTC. It codes for CASSGVRYRTFNEQFF. The rearrangement links TRBV6-2 or TRBV6-3 to TRBJ2-1; D ambiguous. Germline loops: CDR1 MNHEY, CDR2 SVGEGT. The CDR3 has 16 residues. The V gene lost 6 bases and the J gene lost 6 bases, with 21 bases spanning the gap.

This chain uses TRBV27 with TRBJ1-1; D is ambiguous. CDR3 length equals 15 residues. The germline gives CDR1 MNHEY, CDR2 SMNVEV (reference sequence). V was cut by 2 bases and J by 0 bases, with 10 bases left in between. The chain's CDR3 is CASSLKWQMNTEAFF. CDR3 sequence (DNA): TGTGCCAGCAGTTTAAAGTGGCAGATGAACACTGAAGCTTTCTTT.

The chain is built from TRBV11-3 and TRBJ1-5; unclear D gene. CDR1 is SGHNT, CDR2 YENEEA, per germline. The CDR3 spans 16 residues. Trimming took 1 base from V and 4 from J, leaving 14 bases between them. The CDR3 sequence is CASSLVQVEINQPQHF. Written as DNA, the CDR3 is TGTGCCAGCAGCTTAGTCCAGGTGGAAATTAATCAGCCCCAGCATTTT.

This clonotype was seen many times. The chain joins TRBV4-1 to TRBJ1-4; 9 bases map to TRBD1. The CDR3 consists of 15 residues. Trimming at V came to 2 bases and at J to 5 bases, leaving 3 bases not matched to a gene. In germline, CDR1 is MGHRA, CDR2 YSYEKL. The CDR3 nucleotides read TGCGCCAGCAGCCAACCCGGGACAGGGAATGAAAAACTGTTTTTT. Translating it yields CASSQPGTGNEKLFF.

This clonotype was seen only a few times. The gene calls are TRBV4-2 and TRBJ1-5; 7 positions agree with TRBD1. The CDR3 is 16 residues long. Germline trimming cut 0 bases from V and 6 bases from J; bases unmatched to any gene: 8. CDR1 is LGHNA, CDR2 YNFKEQ, per germline. The CDR3 nucleotides read TGTGCCAGCAGCCAAGATGACAGGGCACGGCGTCAGCCCCAGCATTTT. This gives the protein CASSQDDRARRQPQHF.

This clonotype was detected ten times or more. This chain uses TRBV7-2 with TRBJ2-3; D possibly corresponds to TRBD2 (6 bases). This CDR3 has 18 residues. V shed 6 bases and J shed 2 bases, with 24 bases lying between them. From germline, CDR1 is SGHTA and CDR2 FQGNSA. The CDR3 here is CASSYYHSGSSDTDTQYF. CDR3 nucleotides: TGTGCCAGCAGTTACTACCATAGCGGTTCCTCCGACACAGATACGCAGTATTTT.

The V call is TRBV7-2, the J call TRBJ1-6; tentative D call: TRBD1 (6 bases). This CDR3 has 15 amino acids. V lost 1 base and J lost 6, with 10 bases in between. CDR1 and CDR2 from the germline V gene are SGHTA and FQGNSA. This CDR3 is CASSLVGGLNSPLHF. The CDR3 nucleotides read TGTGCCAGCAGCTTAGTTGGGGGCCTTAATTCACCCCTCCACTTT.

The rearrangement joins TRBV2 to TRBJ2-2; D ambiguous. The CDR3 totals 14 residues. V lost 6 bases to trimming and J lost 6 bases, with 14 bases between them. Germline CDR1 and CDR2: SNHLY and FYNNEI. CDR3 in amino acids: CASSPRTHPGELFF. The CDR3 DNA reads as TGTGCCAGCAGCCCCAGAACCCACCCCGGGGAGCTGTTTTTT.

This clonotype appeared many times. The chain has TRBV7-2 and TRBJ2-7; D is undetermined. This CDR3 region has 18 residues. V lost 1 base and J lost 0, with 19 bases in between. Looked up from germline, CDR1 is SGHTA and CDR2 is FQGNSA. CDR3 loop: CASSLDLGRLVSSYEQYF. DNA for the CDR3: TGTGCCAGCAGCTTAGATTTGGGCCGCCTAGTATCCTCCTACGAGCAGTACTTC.

This clonotype was found a few times. This sequence joins TRBV28 and TRBJ1-4; D remains ambiguous. Per germline, CDR1 MDHEN and CDR2 SYDVKM. V was clipped by 5 bases and J by 4 bases, with 8 bases between them. The CDR3 length is 13 residues. CDR3: CASSEGFNEKLFF. CDR3 sequence (DNA): TGTGCCAGCAGTGAGGGTTTTAATGAAAAACTGTTTTTT. Full variable domain (missing parts from reference TRBV28 and TRBJ1-4): DVKVTQSSRYLVKRTGEKVFLECVQDMDHENMFWYRQDPGLGLRLIYFSYDVKMKEKGDIPEGYSVSREKKERFSLILESASTNQTSMYLCASSEGFNEKLFFGSGTQLSVL.

In regard to this clonotype: A much larger clone lies a single base off, so this may be a read error. V usage is TRBV28 and J usage is TRBJ1-2; 11 nucleotides match TRBD1. The CDR3 is 16 amino acids. Germline CDR1 MDHEN, CDR2 SYDVKM. The CDR3 is CASSFGSGQGVYSYTF. For the CDR3, the DNA is TGTGCCAGCAGTTTCGGTTCGGGACAGGGGGTCTATAGCTACACCTTC.

This clonotype has a handful of counts. The rearrangement uses TRBV10-3 and TRBJ2-5, with 8 bases matching TRBD1. V lost 4 bases and J lost 4; bases outside the gene matches: 11. The CDR3 runs 16 residues. Germline values: CDR1 ENHRY, CDR2 SYGVKD. CDR3 sequence: CAISVDREGVIETQYF. Written as DNA, the CDR3 is TGTGCCATCAGTGTGGACAGGGAAGGCGTAATAGAGACCCAGTACTTC.

This clonotype was counted many times. This rearrangement joins TRBV7-8 to TRBJ2-3, with no clear D. The germline V gene encodes CDR1 SGHVS and CDR2 FQNEAQ. This CDR3 is built from 15 residues. Between the trimmed V and J ends, which lost 7 bases and 5 bases, there was a span of 19 bases. The DNA for the CDR3 is TGTGCCAGCACCAACAACTTAGATGGTAGAGATACGCAGTATTTT. It encodes CASTNNLDGRDTQYF.

The sample holds a few counts of this clonotype. The chain is built from TRBV6-5 and TRBJ2-2; the D gene is possibly TRBD1 (6 bases). Trimming took off 5 bases at V and 5 bases at J, with 6 bases between the two ends. The germline CDR1 and CDR2 sequences are MNHEY and SVGAGI. This CDR3 contains 12 residues. The CDR3 loop is CASSRGTGELFF. CDR3 sequence (DNA): TGTGCCAGCAGTAGGGGGACCGGGGAGCTGTTTTTT.

This clonotype was detected ten times or more. This chain links TRBV11-2 with TRBJ1-2; D unresolved. Germline V gene lookup returns CDR1 SGHAT and CDR2 FQNNGV. CDR3 length: 13 residues. V dropped 1 base and J dropped 6 bases, with 9 bases sitting between them. This CDR3 is CASSLVRADGYTF. The CDR3 nucleotides read TGTGCCAGCAGCTTAGTCCGGGCAGATGGCTACACCTTC.

This clonotype was recorded at least ten times. This chain uses TRBV7-2 with TRBJ2-3; D gene ambiguous. From germline, CDR1 is SGHTA and CDR2 FQGNSA. The CDR3 is 14 amino acids. V was clipped by 7 bases and J by 0 bases, with 11 bases between them. CDR3 loop: CASTRATSTDTQYF. In nucleotides, the CDR3 is TGTGCCAGCACCCGGGCCACTAGCACAGATACGCAGTATTTT.

The chain carries TRBV12-3 or TRBV12-4 and TRBJ1-1, with no clear D. The CDR3 has 13 residues. V lost 3 bases and J lost 4, with 9 bases in between. CDR3 in DNA: TGTGCCAGCAGTTTCTCAGAATCCACTGAAGCTTTCTTT. Protein: CASSFSESTEAFF.

The chain is built from TRBV20-1 and TRBJ2-7; TRBD1 matches 9 bases. Looked up from germline, CDR1 is DFQATT and CDR2 is SNEGSKA (reference sequence). The J segment lost 1 base and the V segment lost 2 bases, leaving 18 bases of the junction unmatched. This CDR3 is 19 amino acids long. The CDR3 here is CSARSRYRGREGESYEQYF. The CDR3 DNA sequence: TGCAGTGCTAGATCCCGCTACAGGGGGCGAGAAGGGGAGTCCTACGAGCAGTACTTC.

This clonotype showed up just a few times. The V call is TRBV7-9, the J call TRBJ2-3; the D gene is possibly TRBD1 (6 bases). Germline V CDR1 and CDR2: SEHNR, FQNEAQ (reference sequence). CDR3 length: 15 amino acids. V dropped 5 bases and J dropped 0 bases, with 12 bases sitting between them. DNA of the CDR3: TGTGCCAGCAGCCTCTGGACAGCTAGCACAGATACGCAGTATTTT. Protein: CASSLWTASTDTQYF.

The chain carries TRBV23-1 and TRBJ2-1, with D hard to call. TRBV23-1 is filed as an ORF, its function uncertain. This CDR3 has 18 amino acids. V was shortened by 4 bases and J by 0 bases, with 19 bases between the two germline ends. CDR3 region: CASSLELYGRSSYNEQFF. The DNA for the CDR3 is TGCGCCAGCAGTCTGGAGTTGTATGGCAGGAGCTCCTACAATGAGCAGTTCTTC.

This clonotype has at least ten counts. The V and J genes are TRBV7-8 and TRBJ2-7; 7 bases align to TRBD1. J lost 0 bases, V lost 9 bases, and 8 bases had no gene match. The CDR3 loop spans 14 amino acids. The germline gives CDR1 SGHVS, CDR2 FQNEAQ. The CDR3 here is CASAPGQYSYEQYF. The CDR3 coding sequence is TGTGCCAGTGCCCCGGGACAGTACTCCTACGAGCAGTACTTC.

V usage is TRBV6-5 and J usage is TRBJ1-2; 11 bases are shared with TRBD1. CDR1 MNHEY and CDR2 SVGAGI come from the germline V gene. V dropped 5 bases and J dropped 8; count of bases not matched to a gene: 10. The CDR3 runs 15 residues. The CDR3 DNA follows: TGTGCCAGCAGTGCCCGGGACAGGGGGTTTCGGGGCTACACCTTC. Residues: CASSARDRGFRGYTF.

The chain recombines TRBV25-1 with TRBJ1-6, with D uncertain. Trimming cost V 7 bases and J 2 bases, with 12 bases left between them. Germline V CDR1 and CDR2: MGHDK, SYGVNS. CDR3 length equals 15 residues. CDR3 sequence (DNA): TGTGCCAGCAAAGAAGCACGGACCTATAATTCACCCCTCCACTTT. Translating gives CASKEARTYNSPLHF.

The chain couples TRBV2 to TRBJ1-5; TRBD1 matches 11 bases. Germline trimming cut 6 bases from V and 9 bases from J; bases unmatched to any gene: 10. The CDR3 sequence is 15 residues long. Germline values: CDR1 SNHLY, CDR2 FYNNEI. Here the CDR3 reads CASSVDRGPLWPQHF. CDR3 nucleotides: TGTGCCAGCAGCGTGGACAGGGGGCCTCTTTGGCCCCAGCATTTT.

This clonotype has at least ten counts. The genes are TRBV12-3 or TRBV12-4 and TRBJ2-1, with D perhaps matching TRBD1 (5 bases). This CDR3 region has 15 residues. Trimming shortened V by 5 bases and J by 7 bases, and 18 bases separated the two germline ends. For the CDR3, the DNA is TGTGCCAGCAGTGTGAGGCAGGGTGGCATGAATGAGCAGTTCTTC. Encoded protein: CASSVRQGGMNEQFF.

The J gene is TRBJ1-2, the V gene TRBV29-1; possible D gene TRBD1, 6 bases. Trimming shortened V by 4 bases and J by 4 bases, and 13 bases separated the two germline ends. CDR1 and CDR2 (germline): SQVTM, ANQGSEA. The CDR3 is made up of 13 amino acids. The CDR3 sequence: CSVVFGRGYGYTF. CDR3 sequence (DNA): TGCAGCGTTGTTTTCGGCAGGGGCTATGGCTACACCTTC. The full variable domain, its missing parts supplied by reference TRBV29-1 and TRBJ1-2, is SAVISQKPSRDICQRGTSLTIQCQVDSQVTMMFWYRQQPGQSLTLIATANQGSEATYESGFVIDKFPISRPNLTFSTLTVSNMSPEDSSIYLCSVVFGRGYGYTFGSGTRLTVV.